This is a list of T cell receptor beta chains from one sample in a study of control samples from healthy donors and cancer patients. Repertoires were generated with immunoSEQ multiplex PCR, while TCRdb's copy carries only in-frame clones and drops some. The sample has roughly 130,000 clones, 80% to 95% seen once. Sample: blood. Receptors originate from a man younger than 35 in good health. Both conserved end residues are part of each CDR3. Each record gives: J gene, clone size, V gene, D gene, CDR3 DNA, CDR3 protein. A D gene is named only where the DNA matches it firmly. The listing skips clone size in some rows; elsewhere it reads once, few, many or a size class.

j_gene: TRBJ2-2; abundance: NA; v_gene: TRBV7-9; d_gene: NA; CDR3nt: TGTGCCAGCAGCTTGACAGGGAACACCGGGGAGCTGTTTTTT; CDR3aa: CASSLTGNTGELFF
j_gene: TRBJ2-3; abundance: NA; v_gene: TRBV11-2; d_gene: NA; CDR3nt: TGTGCCAGCAGCGGACCTAGCACAGATACGCAGTATTTT; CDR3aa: CASSGPSTDTQYF
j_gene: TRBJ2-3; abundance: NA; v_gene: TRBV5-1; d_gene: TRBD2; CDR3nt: TGCGCCAGCAGCTTGGGAGGACTAGCGACGGCAGATACGCAGTATTTT; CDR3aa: CASSLGGLATADTQYF
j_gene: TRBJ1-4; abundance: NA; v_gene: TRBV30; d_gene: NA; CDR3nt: TGTGCAGGAGGGGCAGGACCTAATGAAAAACTGTTTTTT; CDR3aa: CAGGAGPNEKLFF
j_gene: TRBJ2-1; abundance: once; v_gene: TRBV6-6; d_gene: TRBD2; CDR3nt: TGTGCCAGCAGTCCCCTAGCGGGGGGGTCCTCCTACAATGAGCAGTTCTTC; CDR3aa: CASSPLAGGSSYNEQFF
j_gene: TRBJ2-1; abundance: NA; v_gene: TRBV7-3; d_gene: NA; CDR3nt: TGTGCCAGCAGCCCGGGGGCTCCCACCGAGCAGTTCTTC; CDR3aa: CASSPGAPTEQFF
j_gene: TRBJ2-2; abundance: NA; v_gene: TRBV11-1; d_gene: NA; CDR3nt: TGTGCCAGTGGGAACACCGGGGAGCTGTTTTTT; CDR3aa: CASGNTGELFF
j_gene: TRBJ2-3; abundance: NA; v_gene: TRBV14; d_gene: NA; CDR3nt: TGTGCCAGCAGCCTAGTGGAGACGCAGTATTTT; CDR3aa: CASSLVETQYF
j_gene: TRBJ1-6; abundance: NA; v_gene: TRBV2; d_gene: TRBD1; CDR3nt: TGTGCCAGCAGATCGACAGGGGCTAATTCACCCCTCCACTTT; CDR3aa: CASRSTGANSPLHF
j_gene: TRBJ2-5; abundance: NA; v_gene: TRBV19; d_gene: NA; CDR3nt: TGTGCCAGTAGTAGGGGATTCCAAGAGACCCAGTACTTC; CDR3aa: CASSRGFQETQYF
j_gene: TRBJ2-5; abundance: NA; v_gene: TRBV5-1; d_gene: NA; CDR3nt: TGCGCCAGCAGCGCAAGGGGGGAGACCCAGTACTTC; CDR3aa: CASSARGETQYF
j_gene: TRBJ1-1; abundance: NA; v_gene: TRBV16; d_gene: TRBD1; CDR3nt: TGTGCCAGCAGCCAATCGGACAGGTGGGAGGCTGAAGCTTTCTTT; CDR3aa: CASSQSDRWEAEAFF
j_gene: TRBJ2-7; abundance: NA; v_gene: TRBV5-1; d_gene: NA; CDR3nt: TGCGCCAGCAGCTCGAACGGGGACAACTTGCAGTACTTC; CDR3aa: CASSSNGDNLQYF
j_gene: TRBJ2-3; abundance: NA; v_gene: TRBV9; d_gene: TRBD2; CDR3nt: TGTGCCAGCAGCTCCGGCGGGAGCAACACAGATACGCAGTATTTT; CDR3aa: CASSSGGSNTDTQYF
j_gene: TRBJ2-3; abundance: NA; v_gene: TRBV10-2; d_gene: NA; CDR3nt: TGCGCCAGCAGTGAGATTTCAAGCACAGATACGCAGTATTTT; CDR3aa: CASSEISSTDTQYF
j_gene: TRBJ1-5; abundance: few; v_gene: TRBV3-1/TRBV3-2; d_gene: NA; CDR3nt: TGTGCCAGCAGCCAAGGGGGGGAGGCTAGTCAGCCCCAGCATTTT; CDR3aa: CASSQGGEASQPQHF
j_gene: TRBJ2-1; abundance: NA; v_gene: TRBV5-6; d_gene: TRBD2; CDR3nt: TGTGCCAGCAGCTTGGAAGGGACTAGTATCTACAATGAGCAGTTCTTC; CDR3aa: CASSLEGTSIYNEQFF
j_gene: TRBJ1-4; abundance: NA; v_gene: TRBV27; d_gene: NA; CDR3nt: TGTGCCAGCAGTTTAGATAGGACTAATGAAAAACTGTTTTTT; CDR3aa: CASSLDRTNEKLFF
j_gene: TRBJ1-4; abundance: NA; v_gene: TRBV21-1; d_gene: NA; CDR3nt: TGTGCCAGCAGCAGGGGAAGACAGCTTAATGAAAAACTGTTTTTT; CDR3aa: CASSRGRQLNEKLFF
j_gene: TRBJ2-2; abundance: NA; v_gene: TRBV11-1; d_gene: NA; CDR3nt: TGTGCCAGCAGCTTAGAAGTATTCACAACCGGGGAGCTGTTTTTT; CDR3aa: CASSLEVFTTGELFF
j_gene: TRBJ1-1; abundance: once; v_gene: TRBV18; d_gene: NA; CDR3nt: TGTGCCAGCTCACCACCGAACGACGGAAACACTGAAGCTTTCTTT; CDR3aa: CASSPPNDGNTEAFF
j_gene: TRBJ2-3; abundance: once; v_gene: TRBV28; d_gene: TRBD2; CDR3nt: TGTGCCAGCAACCGGGGGGGGGATCTCACAGATACGCAGTATTTT; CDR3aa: CASNRGGDLTDTQYF
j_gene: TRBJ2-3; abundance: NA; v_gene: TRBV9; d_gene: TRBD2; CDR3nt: TGTGCCAGCAGCGTAGGGTCAGGGAGGGCTACGCAGTATTTT; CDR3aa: CASSVGSGRATQYF
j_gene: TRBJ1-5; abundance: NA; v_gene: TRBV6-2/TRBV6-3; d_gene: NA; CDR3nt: TGTGCCAGCAGTAGTTTCGATAGCAATCAGCCCCAGCATTTT; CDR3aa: CASSSFDSNQPQHF
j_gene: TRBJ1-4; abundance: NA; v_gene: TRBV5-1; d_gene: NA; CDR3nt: TGCGCCAGCAGCGCCAACAGGAATACTAATGAAAAACTGTTTTTT; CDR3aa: CASSANRNTNEKLFF
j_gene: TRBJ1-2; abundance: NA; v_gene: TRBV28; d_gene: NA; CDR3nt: TGTGCCAGCAGTTTAAGCGGACTCTATGGCTACACCTTC; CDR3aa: CASSLSGLYGYTF
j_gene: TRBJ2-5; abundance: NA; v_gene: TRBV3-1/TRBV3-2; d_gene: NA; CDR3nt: TGTGCCAGCAGCCATGGAAAGGCCCAGTACTTC; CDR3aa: CASSHGKAQYF
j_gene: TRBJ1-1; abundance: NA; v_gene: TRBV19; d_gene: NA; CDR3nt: TGTGCCAGTAGTTCATCCGGGGCGAGCGCTGAAGCTTTCTTT; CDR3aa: CASSSSGASAEAFF
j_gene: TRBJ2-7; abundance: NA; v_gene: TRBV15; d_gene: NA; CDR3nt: TGTGCCACCAGCAGAGATCGTGGCAGATTCTACGAGCAGTACTTC; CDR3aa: CATSRDRGRFYEQYF
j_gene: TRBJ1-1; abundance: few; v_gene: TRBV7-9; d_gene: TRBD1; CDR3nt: TGTGCCAGCAGTCCCGGGACAGCTTTAGCTTTCTTT; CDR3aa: CASSPGTALAFF
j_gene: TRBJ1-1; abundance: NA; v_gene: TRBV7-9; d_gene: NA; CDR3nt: TGTGCCAGCAGCCTACAACGAGGGGGTGGGCTAGAAGCTTTCTTT; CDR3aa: CASSLQRGGGLEAFF
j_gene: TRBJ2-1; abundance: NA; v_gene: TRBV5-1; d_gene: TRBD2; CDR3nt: TGCGCCAGCAGCTTGGCCGTTACTAGCGGGAGCAATGAGCAGTTCTTC; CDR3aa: CASSLAVTSGSNEQFF
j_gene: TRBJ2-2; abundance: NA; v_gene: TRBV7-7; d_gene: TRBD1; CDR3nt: TGTGCCAGCAGCCCACGACAGGGTTTCGGGGAGCTGTTTTTT; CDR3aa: CASSPRQGFGELFF
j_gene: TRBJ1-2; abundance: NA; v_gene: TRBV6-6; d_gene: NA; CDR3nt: TGTGCCAGCAGGCGGACGCAAGCTAACTATGGCTACACCTTC; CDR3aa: CASRRTQANYGYTF
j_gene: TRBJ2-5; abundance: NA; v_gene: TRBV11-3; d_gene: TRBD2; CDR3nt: TGTGCCAGCAGCTCTCCTTTTGTCGCGACTAGCGGGAGGGAAGAGACCCAGTACTTC; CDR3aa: CASSSPFVATSGREETQYF
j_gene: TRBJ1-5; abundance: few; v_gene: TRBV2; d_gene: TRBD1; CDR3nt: TGTGCCAGCAGCACCGGGACAGGCGGACAGCCCCAGCATTTT; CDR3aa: CASSTGTGGQPQHF
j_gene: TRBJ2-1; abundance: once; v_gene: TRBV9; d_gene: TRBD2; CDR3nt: TGTGCCAGCAGCGTAGGAACTAGCGGGGGGAATGAGCAGTTCTTC; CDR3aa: CASSVGTSGGNEQFF
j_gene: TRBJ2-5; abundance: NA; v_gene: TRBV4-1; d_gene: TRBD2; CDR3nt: TGCGCCAGCAGCCAGAGTGTGACTAGCGGGCAAGAGACCCAGTACTTC; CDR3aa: CASSQSVTSGQETQYF
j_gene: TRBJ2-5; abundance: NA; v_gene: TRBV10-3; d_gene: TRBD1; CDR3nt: TGTGCCATCAGCCCGGACAGGGTGGGAGAGACCCAGTACTTC; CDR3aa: CAISPDRVGETQYF